This T cell receptor (beta chain) is from a study of T cell clonality in common variable immunodeficiency. This clone came up many times. The read ends 3 residues shy of where the CDR3 ends; the end is completed using the germline J gene. Losses at the gene ends were 3 bases for V and 1 base for J; bases not matched to a gene: 15. Germline V gene data show CDR1 as SGDLS and CDR2 as YYNGEE. This CDR3 is 19 amino acids long. The method was immunoSEQ multiplex PCR; TCRdb's version includes in-frame clones alone and lacks a portion of them. The data show 35,000 to 50,000 clones, with none appearing a single time. Caucasian heritage predominated among both patients and controls.

The sample was peripheral blood mononuclear cells. The TCR sequence derives from a person aged 18 to 70 in good health. The V call is TRBV9, the J call TRBJ2-7, with 11 bases aligning to TRBD2. The CDR3 loop reads CASSAGAGTSGNPSYEQYF. The covered CDR3 bases are TGTGCCAGCAGCGCCGGGGCCGGGACTAGCGGCAACCCTTCCTACGAG.